A selection of T cell receptor beta chains follows, all from one sample in a study of blood T cells in healthy people across ages. TCRdb itself ran the 5' RACE reads through MiXCR, one entry per CDR3 protein. In the table there are about 780,000 distinct CDR3 sequences, around half of which are singletons. Sequenced: blood. These receptors were collected from an older man in good health. CDR3s include the opening cysteine and the closing phenylalanine or tryptophan. D genes are given only for firm matches. Clone size is given for some rows only: seen once, a few or many times, or a class if the clone is expanded.

j_call	clone_size	cdr3_length	d_call	v_call	cdr3_aa	cdr3_nt
TRBJ1-5	NA	17	NA	TRBV4-2	CASSQDRGSWRAQPQHF	TGTGCCAGCAGCCAAGATCGAGGGAGCTGGAGGGCTCAGCCCCAGCATTTT
TRBJ2-1	NA	15	NA	TRBV25-1	CASSEFATQDNEQFF	TGTGCCAGCAGTGAATTCGCCACCCAAGACAATGAGCAGTTCTTC
TRBJ2-5	NA	15	NA	TRBV5-1	CASSLKQTRGETQYF	TGCGCCAGCAGCTTGAAGCAAACAAGAGGGGAGACCCAGTACTTC
TRBJ1-2	NA	13	NA	TRBV5-1	CASSSRDGYGYTF	TGCGCCAGCAGCTCCCGGGACGGCTATGGCTACACCTTC
TRBJ2-7	NA	15	TRBD2	TRBV7-2	CASSFIRGSGIEQYF	TGTGCCAGCAGCTTTATCCGCGGGAGTGGTATCGAGCAGTACTTC
TRBJ1-6	NA	15	NA	TRBV6-1	CASSDGTWDNSPLHF	TGTGCCAGCAGTGATGGGACATGGGATAATTCACCCCTCCACTTT
TRBJ1-2	NA	14	NA	TRBV6-5	CASSDHRVNYGYTF	TGTGCCAGCAGTGATCACAGGGTCAACTATGGCTACACCTTC
TRBJ2-6	NA	12	NA	TRBV30	CAWRSGANVPTF	TGTGCCTGGAGATCTGGGGCCAACGTCCCGACTTTC
TRBJ2-5	few	12	TRBD2	TRBV11-3	CASSLLAGVPYF	TGTGCCAGCAGCCTTCTAGCGGGAGTTCCGTACTTC
TRBJ1-2	many	15	NA	TRBV7-2	CASSLASTTNYGYTF	TGTGCCAGCAGCTTAGCATCGACAACTAACTATGGCTACACCTTC
TRBJ1-2	NA	14	NA	TRBV12-3/TRBV12-4	CANSFVSAAQGYTF	TGTGCCAACAGTTTCGTTTCGGCAGCTCAGGGCTACACCTTC
TRBJ1-1	NA	14	NA	TRBV7-2	CASSHTRNRDQAFF	TGTGCCAGCAGCCACACACGTAACAGGGACCAAGCTTTCTTT
TRBJ1-1	NA	14	NA	TRBV25-1	CASRDETANTEAFF	TGTGCCAGCAGGGATGAGACTGCGAACACTGAAGCTTTCTTT
TRBJ2-1	NA	14	TRBD1	TRBV18	CASSPTGQGYEQFF	TGTGCCAGCTCACCTACGGGACAGGGATACGAGCAGTTCTTC
TRBJ2-1	NA	15	NA	TRBV28	CASSFEVGGADEQFF	TGTGCCAGCAGTTTCGAGGTGGGGGGGGCCGATGAGCAGTTCTTC
TRBJ2-1	once	16	NA	TRBV5-6	CASSRLVATDYNEQFF	TGTGCCAGCAGCCGATTGGTCGCGACAGACTACAATGAGCAGTTCTTC
TRBJ2-3	many	16	NA	TRBV7-2	CASSPVGWDSTDTQYF	TGTGCCAGCAGCCCCGTGGGTTGGGACAGCACAGATACGCAGTATTTT
TRBJ1-5	many	14	NA	TRBV12-3/TRBV12-4	CASTVGQINQPQHF	TGTGCCAGCACGGTAGGGCAGATCAATCAGCCCCAGCATTTT
TRBJ1-5	NA	13	NA	TRBV2	CASTRTENQPQHF	TGTGCCAGCACCCGGACAGAGAATCAGCCCCAGCATTTT
TRBJ2-5	NA	12	NA	TRBV20-1	CSARAEQETQYF	TGCAGTGCTAGAGCTGAGCAGGAGACCCAGTACTTC
TRBJ2-3	NA	14	TRBD2	TRBV7-2	CASSSLLAGYTQYF	TGTGCCAGCAGCTCCCTACTAGCGGGGTATACGCAGTATTTT
TRBJ2-3	few	14	NA	TRBV27	CASSLGRGADTQYF	TGTGCCAGCAGTTTAGGGAGGGGGGCAGATACGCAGTATTTT
TRBJ2-3	NA	14	TRBD2	TRBV20-1	CSASEGGSWDTRYF	TGCAGTGCTAGCGAGGGCGGGAGTTGGGATACGCGGTATTTT
TRBJ2-1	NA	14	NA	TRBV14	CASSQVEVGNEQFF	TGTGCCAGCAGCCAAGTTGAAGTTGGCAATGAGCAGTTCTTC
TRBJ2-1	few	13	NA	TRBV12-3/TRBV12-4	CASSSNPPGEQFF	TGTGCCAGCAGTTCGAACCCCCCAGGGGAGCAGTTCTTC
TRBJ2-7	many	15	NA	TRBV20-1	CSARDRRVSSYEQYF	TGCAGTGCTAGAGATCGGAGGGTAAGCTCCTACGAGCAGTACTTC
TRBJ2-3	few	11	NA	TRBV29-1	CSVARGDTQYF	TGCAGCGTGGCTCGGGGAGATACGCAGTATTTT
TRBJ2-1	NA	16	TRBD2	TRBV4-3	CASSKGTSEPYNEQFF	TGCGCCAGCAGCAAAGGGACTAGCGAGCCCTACAATGAGCAGTTCTTC
TRBJ2-2	few	15	TRBD1	TRBV6-2/TRBV6-3	CASKPGQGDTGELFF	TGTGCCAGCAAACCGGGACAGGGAGACACCGGGGAGCTGTTTTTT
TRBJ2-3	NA	15	TRBD1	TRBV12-3/TRBV12-4	CASSFGTAYSDTQYF	TGTGCCAGCAGTTTTGGGACAGCCTACTCGGATACGCAGTATTTT
TRBJ2-7	many	13	NA	TRBV7-2	CASSVAASYEQYF	TGTGCCAGCAGCGTGGCAGCCTCCTACGAGCAGTACTTC
TRBJ2-3	NA	13	TRBD2	TRBV3-1	CASSQDPGLAKYF	TGTGCCAGCAGCCAAGATCCGGGACTAGCGAAGTATTTT
TRBJ2-3	NA	14	NA	TRBV25-1	CASSVAASTDTQYF	TGTGCCAGCAGTGTAGCGGCTAGCACAGATACGCAGTATTTT
TRBJ2-1	NA	17	TRBD2	TRBV7-6	CASSPNAASGRASEQFF	TGTGCCAGCAGCCCAAATGCGGCTAGCGGGAGGGCCAGTGAGCAGTTCTTC
TRBJ2-5	few	15	NA	TRBV10-3	CAISEARGLQETQYF	TGTGCCATCAGTGAGGCCCGGGGCTTGCAAGAGACCCAGTACTTC
TRBJ1-1	NA	14	TRBD1	TRBV6-1	CASSEAWDRGQAFF	TGTGCCAGCAGTGAAGCGTGGGACAGGGGACAAGCTTTCTTT
TRBJ2-5	once	12	NA	TRBV6-2/TRBV6-3	CACERDQETQYF	TGTGCCTGCGAGCGGGACCAAGAGACCCAGTACTTC
TRBJ2-2	NA	16	NA	TRBV3-1	CASSPLGWANTGELFF	TGTGCCAGCAGCCCACTAGGGTGGGCTAACACCGGGGAGCTGTTTTTT